This T cell receptor beta chain was identified during a study of shared T cell receptors in the human thymus. This clone was seen once. TCRdb's table, derived via immunoSEQ multiplex PCR, lists solely in-frame clones and lacks some. The table lists hundreds of thousands of clones, 85% to 95% of them singletons. Sequencing was performed on thymocytes. This TCR was sampled from a human donor.

The CDR3 sequence is CASSPQGTYEQYF. CDR3 nucleotide sequence: TGTGCCAGCAGCCCGCAGGGTACCTACGAGCAGTACTTC. The chain couples TRBV5-6 to TRBJ2-7; the D gene is possibly TRBD1 (5 bases). This CDR3 is built from 13 residues. The germline V and J ends were trimmed by 4 bases and 2 bases, with 10 bases remaining between them. Germline CDR1 is SGHDT and CDR2 is YYEEEE.